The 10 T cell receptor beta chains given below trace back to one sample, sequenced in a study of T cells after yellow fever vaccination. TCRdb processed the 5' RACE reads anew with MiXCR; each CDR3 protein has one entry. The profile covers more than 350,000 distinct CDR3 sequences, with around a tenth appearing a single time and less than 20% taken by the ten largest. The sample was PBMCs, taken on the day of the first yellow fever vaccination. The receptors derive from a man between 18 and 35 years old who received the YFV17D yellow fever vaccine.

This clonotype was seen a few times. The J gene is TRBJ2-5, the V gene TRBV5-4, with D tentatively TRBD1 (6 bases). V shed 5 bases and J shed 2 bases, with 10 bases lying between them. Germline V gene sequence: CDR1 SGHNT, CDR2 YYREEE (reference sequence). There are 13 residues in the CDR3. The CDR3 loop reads CASRATGQETQYF. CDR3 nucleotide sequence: TGTGCCAGCAGGGCGACAGGACAAGAGACCCAGTACTTC.

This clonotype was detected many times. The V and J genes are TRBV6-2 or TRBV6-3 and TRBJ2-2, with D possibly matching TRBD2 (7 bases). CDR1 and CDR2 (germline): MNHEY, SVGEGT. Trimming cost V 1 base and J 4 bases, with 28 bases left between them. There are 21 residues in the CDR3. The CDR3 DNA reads TGTGCCAGCAGTTACTGGGACGCAATAATTGGAGAGGGGGGGCCCACCGGGGAGCTGTTTTTT. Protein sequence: CASSYWDAIIGEGGPTGELFF.

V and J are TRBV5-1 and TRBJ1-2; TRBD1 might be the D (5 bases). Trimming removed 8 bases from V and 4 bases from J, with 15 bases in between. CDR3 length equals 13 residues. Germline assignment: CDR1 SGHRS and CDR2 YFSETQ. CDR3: CASDTQGGYGYTF. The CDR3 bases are TGCGCCAGTGACACGCAGGGTGGCTATGGCTACACCTTC.

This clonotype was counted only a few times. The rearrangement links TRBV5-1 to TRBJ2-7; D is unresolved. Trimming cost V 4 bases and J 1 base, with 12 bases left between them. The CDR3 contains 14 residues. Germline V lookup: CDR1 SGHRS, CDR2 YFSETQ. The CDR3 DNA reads TGCGCCAGCAGCCCCCGAGCAGCGTCCTACGAGCAGTACGTC. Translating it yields CASSPRAASYEQYV.

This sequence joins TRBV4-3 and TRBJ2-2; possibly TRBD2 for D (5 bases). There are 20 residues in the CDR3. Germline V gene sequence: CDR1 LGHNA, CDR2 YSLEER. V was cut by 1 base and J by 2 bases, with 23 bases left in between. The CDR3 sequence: CASSQVRKVRVRANTGELFF. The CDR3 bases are TGCGCCAGCAGCCAAGTCCGAAAAGTAAGGGTGCGGGCCAACACCGGGGAGCTGTTTTTT.

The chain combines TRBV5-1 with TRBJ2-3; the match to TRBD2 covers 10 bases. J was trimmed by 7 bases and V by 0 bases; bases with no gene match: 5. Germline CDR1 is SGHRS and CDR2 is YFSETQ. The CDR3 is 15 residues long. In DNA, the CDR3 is TGCGCCAGCAGCTTGGAGCCTAGCGGGAGAAATACGCAGTATTTT. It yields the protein CASSLEPSGRNTQYF.

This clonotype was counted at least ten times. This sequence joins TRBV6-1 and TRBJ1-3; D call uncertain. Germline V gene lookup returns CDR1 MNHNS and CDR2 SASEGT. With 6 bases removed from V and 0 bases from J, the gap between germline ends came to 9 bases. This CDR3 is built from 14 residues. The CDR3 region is CASSLQRSGNTIYF. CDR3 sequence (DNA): TGTGCCAGCAGCCTACAGCGCTCTGGAAACACCATATATTTT.

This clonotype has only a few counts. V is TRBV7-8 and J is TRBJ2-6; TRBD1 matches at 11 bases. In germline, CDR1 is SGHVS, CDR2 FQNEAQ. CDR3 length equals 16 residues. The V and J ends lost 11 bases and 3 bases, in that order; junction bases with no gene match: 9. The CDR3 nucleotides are TGTGCCTGTTGGACAGGGGGCTCTGTTGGGGCCAACGTCCTGACTTTC. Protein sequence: CACWTGGSVGANVLTF.

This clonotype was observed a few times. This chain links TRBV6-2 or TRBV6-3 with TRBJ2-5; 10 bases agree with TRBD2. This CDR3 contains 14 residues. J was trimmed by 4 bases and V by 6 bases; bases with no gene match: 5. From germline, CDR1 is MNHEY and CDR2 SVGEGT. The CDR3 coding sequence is TGTGCCAGCAGCCCAGCGGGGGGGGCAGAGACCCAGTACTTC. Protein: CASSPAGGAETQYF.

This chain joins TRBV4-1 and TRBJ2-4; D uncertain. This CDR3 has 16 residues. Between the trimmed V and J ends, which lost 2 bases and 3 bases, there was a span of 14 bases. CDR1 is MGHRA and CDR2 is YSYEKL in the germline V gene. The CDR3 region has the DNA TGCGCCAGCAGCCAACCTACTGCTCGTGGCAAAAACATTCAGTACTTC. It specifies CASSQPTARGKNIQYF.